This T cell receptor beta chain was sequenced in a study of a mutant IDH1 vaccine in newly diagnosed glioma. Study context: Patients began vaccination 4-6 weeks after radiotherapy alone, or with temozolomide cycles.

Generated by immunoSEQ multiplex PCR, the TCRdb table keeps only in-frame clones and is missing some. The sample includes roughly 54,000 clones, 84% of them seen just once. Concerning this clone: As yet, its antigen is unknown.

Time point denoted: week 35, safety follow-up. A 20-mer mutant IDH1 peptide at 300 ug was injected subcutaneously with topical imiquimod. CDR3 size: 14 residues. CDR1 is MNHNS and CDR2 is SASEGT in the germline V gene. V was clipped by 4 bases and J by 6 bases; unmatched bases: 5. This sequence originates from a woman between 18 and 30 years old with glioma. The V call is TRBV6-1, the J call TRBJ1-5; 8 nucleotides agree with TRBD1. Sample: PBMCs, taken from a glioma patient whose treatment included an IDH1 peptide vaccine. This CDR3 is CASSGGQGAQPQHF. The CDR3 DNA reads TGTGCCAGCAGTGGTGGACAGGGTGCTCAGCCCCAGCATTTT.